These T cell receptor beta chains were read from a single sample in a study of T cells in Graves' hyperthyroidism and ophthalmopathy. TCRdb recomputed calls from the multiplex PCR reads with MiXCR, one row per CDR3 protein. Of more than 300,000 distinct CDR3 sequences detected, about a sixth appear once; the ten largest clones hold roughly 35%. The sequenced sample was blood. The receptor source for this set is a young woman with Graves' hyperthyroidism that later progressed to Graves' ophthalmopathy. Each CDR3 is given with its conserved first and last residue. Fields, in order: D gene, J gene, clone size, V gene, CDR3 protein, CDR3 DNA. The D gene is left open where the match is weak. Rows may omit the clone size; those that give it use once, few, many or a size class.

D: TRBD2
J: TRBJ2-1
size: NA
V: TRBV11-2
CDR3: CASSQDSGASGRAKDNEQFF
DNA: TGTGCCAGCAGCCAAGATTCGGGGGCTAGCGGGAGGGCCAAGGACAATGAGCAGTTCTTC

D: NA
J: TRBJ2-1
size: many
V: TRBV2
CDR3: CASSESISRGHNEQFF
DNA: TGTGCCAGCAGTGAATCTATTTCGAGGGGCCACAATGAGCAGTTCTTC

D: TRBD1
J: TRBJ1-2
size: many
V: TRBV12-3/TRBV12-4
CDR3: CASSPVVGGATYGYTF
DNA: TGTGCCAGCAGTCCAGTTGTAGGGGGCGCAACGTATGGCTACACCTTC

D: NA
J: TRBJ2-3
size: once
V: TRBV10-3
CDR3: CAISTGTFTDTQYF
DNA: TGTGCCATCAGTACAGGGACCTTCACAGATACGCAGTATTTT

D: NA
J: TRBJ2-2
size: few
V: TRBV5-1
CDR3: CASSVQDNTGELFF
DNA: TGCGCCAGCAGCGTACAGGATAACACCGGGGAGCTGTTTTTT

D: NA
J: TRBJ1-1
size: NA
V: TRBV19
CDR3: CASTKRPGGTEAFF
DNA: TGTGCCAGTACCAAACGACCAGGAGGGACTGAAGCTTTCTTT

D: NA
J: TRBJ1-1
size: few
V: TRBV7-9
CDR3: CATHLWGANTEAFF
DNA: TGTGCCACCCATCTTTGGGGTGCGAACACTGAAGCTTTCTTT

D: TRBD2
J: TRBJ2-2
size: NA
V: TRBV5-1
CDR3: CASSLGTSGMSGELFF
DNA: TGCGCCAGCAGCCTCGGGACTAGCGGGATGAGCGGGGAGCTGTTTTTT

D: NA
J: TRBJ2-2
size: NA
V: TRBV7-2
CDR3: CASSAYRNTGELFF
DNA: TGTGCCAGCAGCGCGTATAGGAACACCGGGGAGCTGTTTTTT

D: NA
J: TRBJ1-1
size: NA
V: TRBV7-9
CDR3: CASSLQVVAFF
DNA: TGTGCCAGCAGCCTACAAGTGGTAGCTTTCTTT

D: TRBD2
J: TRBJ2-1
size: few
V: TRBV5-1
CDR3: CASSKSLAGILYSSYNEQFF
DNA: TGCGCCAGCAGCAAATCTCTAGCGGGGATCCTCTACAGCTCCTACAATGAGCAGTTCTTC

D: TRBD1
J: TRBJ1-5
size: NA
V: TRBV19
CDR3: CASSSRDRGRRMQPQHF
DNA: TGTGCCAGTAGTTCCCGGGACAGGGGGCGCAGGATGCAGCCCCAGCATTTT

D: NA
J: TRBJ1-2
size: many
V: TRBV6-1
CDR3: CASRGGKNYGYTF
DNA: TGTGCCAGCAGGGGAGGGAAGAACTATGGCTACACCTTC

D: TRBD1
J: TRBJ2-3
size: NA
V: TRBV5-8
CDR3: CASSLAVDRAQDTQYF
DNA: TGTGCCAGCAGCTTGGCCGTAGACAGGGCCCAAGATACGCAGTATTTT

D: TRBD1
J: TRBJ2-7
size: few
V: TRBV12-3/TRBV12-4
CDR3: CASSKQGARYEQYF
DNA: TGTGCCAGCAGTAAACAGGGGGCGCGGTACGAGCAGTACTTC

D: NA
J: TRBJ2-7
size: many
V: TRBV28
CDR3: CASSSTLDIGPSLEQYF
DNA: TGTGCCAGCAGTTCAACTCTAGATATAGGCCCTTCACTCGAGCAGTACTTC

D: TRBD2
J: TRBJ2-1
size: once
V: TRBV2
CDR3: CASRGLAGGRSYNEQFF
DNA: TGTGCCAGCAGGGGACTAGCGGGAGGTCGCTCCTACAATGAGCAGTTCTTC

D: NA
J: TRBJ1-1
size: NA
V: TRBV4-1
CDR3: CASAHGAFTDTEAFF
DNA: TGCGCCAGCGCTCATGGAGCCTTTACGGACACTGAAGCTTTCTTT

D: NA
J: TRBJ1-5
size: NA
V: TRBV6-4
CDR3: CASSDSICYSNQPQHF
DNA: TGTGCCAGCAGTGACTCGATTTGCTATAGCAATCAGCCCCAGCATTTT

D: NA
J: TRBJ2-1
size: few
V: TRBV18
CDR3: CASSPPGLDPSYNEQFF
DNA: TGTGCCAGCTCACCACCGGGTCTAGATCCTTCCTACAATGAGCAGTTCTTC

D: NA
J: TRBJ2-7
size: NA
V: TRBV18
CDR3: CASSPGGRYEQYF
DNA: TGTGCCAGCTCACCCGGTGGTCGATACGAGCAGTACTTC

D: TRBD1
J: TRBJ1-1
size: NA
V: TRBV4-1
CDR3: CASSQVGRGLQAFF
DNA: TGCGCCAGCAGCCAAGTCGGCAGGGGGCTCCAAGCTTTCTTT

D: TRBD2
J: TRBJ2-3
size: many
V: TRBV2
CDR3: CASSRLGTSPQDTQYF
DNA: TGTGCCAGCAGTCGCCTTGGGACTAGTCCGCAGGATACGCAGTATTTT

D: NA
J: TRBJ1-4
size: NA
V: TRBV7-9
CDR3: CASSLSGASERLFF
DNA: TGTGCCAGCAGCTTATCCGGGGCAAGTGAAAGACTGTTTTTT

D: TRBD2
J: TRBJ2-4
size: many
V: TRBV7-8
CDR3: CASSNLRLAAAKNIQYF
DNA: TGTGCCAGCAGCAACCTAAGACTAGCTGCGGCCAAAAACATTCAGTACTTC

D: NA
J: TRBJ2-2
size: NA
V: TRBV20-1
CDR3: CSAETGYSNTGELFF
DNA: TGCAGTGCTGAGACAGGATATTCGAACACCGGGGAGCTGTTTTTT

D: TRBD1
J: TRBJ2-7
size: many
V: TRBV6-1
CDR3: CASRDRGGSYEQYF
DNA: TGTGCCAGCAGGGACAGGGGAGGATCCTACGAGCAGTACTTC

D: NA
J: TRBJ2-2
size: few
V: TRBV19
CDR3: CASSIDLTDDRELFF
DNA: TGTGCCAGTAGTATAGATTTGACAGACGACCGGGAGCTGTTTTTT

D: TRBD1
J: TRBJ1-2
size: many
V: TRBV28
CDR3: CASGARDRVYGYTF
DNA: TGTGCCAGCGGGGCTCGGGACAGGGTCTATGGCTACACCTTC

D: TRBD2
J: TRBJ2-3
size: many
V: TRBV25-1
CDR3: CASSLDSSGPSTDTQYF
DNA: TGTGCCAGCAGTCTCGATTCTAGCGGACCTAGCACAGATACGCAGTATTTT

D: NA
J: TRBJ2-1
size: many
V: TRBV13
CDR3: CASSTGRTRNEQFF
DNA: TGTGCCAGCAGCACGGGACGGACCAGAAATGAGCAGTTCTTC

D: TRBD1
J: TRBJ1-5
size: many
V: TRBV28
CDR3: CASSTGGEGNQPQHF
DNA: TGTGCCAGCAGCACAGGGGGCGAGGGCAATCAGCCCCAGCATTTT

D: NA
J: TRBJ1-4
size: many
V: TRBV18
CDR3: CASTRDGTNEKLFF
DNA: TGTGCCAGCACCCGGGACGGAACAAATGAAAAACTGTTTTTT

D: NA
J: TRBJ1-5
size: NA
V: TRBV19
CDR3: CASSILMPLNQPQHF
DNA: TGTGCCAGTAGTATACTGATGCCCTTGAATCAGCCCCAGCATTTT

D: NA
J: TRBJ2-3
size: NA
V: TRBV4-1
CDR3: CASSQEWGVSDTQYF
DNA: TGCGCCAGCAGCCAAGAATGGGGGGTGAGCGATACGCAGTATTTT

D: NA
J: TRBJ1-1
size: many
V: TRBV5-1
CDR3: CASSSTGQTNTEAFF
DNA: TGCGCCAGCAGCTCGACGGGACAAACGAACACTGAAGCTTTCTTT

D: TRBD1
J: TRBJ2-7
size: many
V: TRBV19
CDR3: CASSPGTGLSYEQYF
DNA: TGTGCCAGTAGTCCGGGGACAGGGCTGTCCTACGAGCAGTACTTC

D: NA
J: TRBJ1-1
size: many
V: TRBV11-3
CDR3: CASSLAAGPTEAFF
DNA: TGTGCCAGCAGCTTAGCAGCAGGGCCCACTGAAGCTTTCTTT

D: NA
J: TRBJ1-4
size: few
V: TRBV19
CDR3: CASSMGAGTFAFF
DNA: TGTGCCAGTAGTATGGGGGCAGGGACATTCGCGTTTTTT

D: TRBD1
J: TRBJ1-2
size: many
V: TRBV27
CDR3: CASSSLRGDYGYTF
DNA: TGTGCCAGCAGTTCACTCAGGGGGGACTATGGCTACACCTTC

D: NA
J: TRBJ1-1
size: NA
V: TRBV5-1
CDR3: CASSLAAPSFAEAFF
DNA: TGCGCCAGCAGCTTGGCAGCCCCCTCATTCGCTGAAGCTTTCTTT

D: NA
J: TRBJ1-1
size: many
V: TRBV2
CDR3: CASSPEMNTEAFF
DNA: TGTGCCAGCAGTCCGGAGATGAACACTGAAGCTTTCTTT

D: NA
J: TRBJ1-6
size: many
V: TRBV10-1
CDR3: CASSDRQTNSPLHF
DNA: TGCGCCAGCAGCGATCGACAGACGAATTCACCCCTCCACTTT

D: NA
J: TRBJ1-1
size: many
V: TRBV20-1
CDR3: CSANRHINTEAFF
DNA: TGCAGTGCTAACCGACACATAAACACTGAAGCTTTCTTT

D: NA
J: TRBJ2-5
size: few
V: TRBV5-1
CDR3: CASSFTREETQYF
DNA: TGCGCCAGCAGCTTTACTAGAGAAGAGACCCAGTACTTC

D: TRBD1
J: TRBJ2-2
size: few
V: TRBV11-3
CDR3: CASSQTGDLTGELFF
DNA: TGTGCCAGCAGCCAAACAGGGGACCTCACCGGGGAGCTGTTTTTT

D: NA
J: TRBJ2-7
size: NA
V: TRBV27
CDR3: CASSFGPRYEQYF
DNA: TGTGCCAGCAGTTTTGGACCCCGCTACGAGCAGTACTTC

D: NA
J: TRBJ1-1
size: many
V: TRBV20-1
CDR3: CSASRQNTEAFF
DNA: TGCAGTGCTAGTCGTCAGAACACTGAAGCTTTCTTT

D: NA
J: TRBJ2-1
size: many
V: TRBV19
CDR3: CASSISSLRLEQFF
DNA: TGTGCCAGTAGTATCTCCTCACTTAGGCTTGAGCAGTTCTTC

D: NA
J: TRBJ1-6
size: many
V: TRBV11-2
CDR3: CASSFNNSPLHF
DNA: TGTGCCAGCAGCTTCAATAATTCACCCCTCCACTTT

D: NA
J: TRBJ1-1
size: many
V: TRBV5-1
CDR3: CASSWGRDLNTEAFF
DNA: TGCGCCAGCAGCTGGGGTAGGGATCTGAACACTGAAGCTTTCTTT

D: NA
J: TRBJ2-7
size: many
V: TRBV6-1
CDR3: CASSEAGFGRDRSPYEQYF
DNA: TGTGCCAGCAGTGAAGCGGGATTTGGGAGAGATCGGAGTCCCTACGAGCAGTACTTC